The 22 T cell receptor beta chains below come from one sample, sequenced in a study of radiation and T cells in renal cell carcinoma (dated by TCRdb to 2020 to 2021). The sample's time point label, decoded: blood 4 weeks post-SBRT, at nephrectomy. The intended sense of this specimen's treatment or condition label: 15 Gy SBRT to primary tumor, nephrectomy 4 weeks later. Library method: the immunoSEQ multiplex PCR assay. Entries here come from immuneACCESS through TCRdb and include only in-frame sequences with V and J called. Some clones fail to appear in such tables; in the studies checked, an unresolved V gene covers under half of the shortfall, and the cause of the remainder is unknown. In all, the sample holds just over 95,000 clones, and around 80% of those were seen once. Approximately 7.7% of the sample comes from the top ten. The material sequenced was blood, taken from a patient whose treatment included radiotherapy and nephrectomy. These receptors originate from a man aged 55 to 70 with renal cell carcinoma.

V and J are TRBV6-1 and TRBJ2-2; possible D gene TRBD2, 5 bases. The CDR3 length is 13 residues. CDR1 is MNHNS and CDR2 is SASEGT in the germline V gene. V lost 6 bases, J lost 6 bases, and 11 bases lay in between. CDR3 amino acids: CASRETGAGELFF. CDR3 nucleotide sequence: TGTGCCAGCAGGGAAACCGGGGCCGGGGAGCTGTTTTTT.

The V and J genes are TRBV5-6 and TRBJ2-3; possibly TRBD1 for D (6 bases). The CDR3 is 15 residues long. Germline loops: CDR1 SGHDT, CDR2 YYEEEE. Trimming left V 4 bases short and J 12 bases short, with 24 bases between. CDR3 amino acids: CASSTIPGQRSSQYF. Here the CDR3 DNA reads TGTGCCAGCAGCACCATTCCGGGACAAAGATCTTCCCAGTATTTT.

This chain joins TRBV5-5 and TRBJ2-7; no clear D gene. V lost 4 bases and J lost 4, with 21 bases in between. The germline CDR1 and CDR2 sequences are SGHKS and YYEKEE (reference sequence). CDR3 size: 16 residues. CDR3: CASSASLGGPRYEQYF. Here the CDR3 DNA reads TGTGCCAGCAGCGCCTCCCTGGGTGGACCCAGATACGAGCAGTACTTC.

The gene calls are TRBV27 and TRBJ2-2, with 7 nucleotides matching TRBD1. Germline trimming cut 0 bases from V and 7 bases from J; bases unmatched to any gene: 14. This CDR3 region has 18 residues. Germline V gene lookup returns CDR1 MNHEY and CDR2 SMNVEV (reference sequence). CDR3 DNA sequence: TGTGCCAGCAGTTTATCCTCAGGGGGACCCGGCTTAGGCGGGGAGCTGTTTTTT. It encodes CASSLSSGGPGLGGELFF.

DNA of the CDR3: TGTGCCAGCAGTTCCCCCCCTAGTGGGGATGAGCAGTTCTTC. Protein sequence: CASSSPPSGDEQFF. The genes are TRBV28 and TRBJ2-1; D remains unclear. Germline assignment: CDR1 MDHEN and CDR2 SYDVKM. V lost 4 bases and J 8 bases, leaving 15 bases between the germline ends. The CDR3 has 14 amino acids.

The chain joins TRBV11-2 to TRBJ2-1, with 12 positions matching TRBD2. After removal of 2 bases from V and 5 bases from J, the junction contained 4 bases not matched to a gene. The germline CDR1 and CDR2 sequences are SGHAT and FQNNGV. The CDR3 length is 16 residues. CDR3 DNA: TGTGCCAGCAGCTTACTAGCGGGGGGGGCCAACAATGAGCAGTTCTTC. Translation gives CASSLLAGGANNEQFF.

V gene TRBV4-2 combines with J gene TRBJ2-7; the match to TRBD2 covers 9 bases. Germline values: CDR1 LGHNA, CDR2 YNFKEQ. Germline trimming cut 3 bases from V and 3 bases from J; bases unmatched to any gene: 9. The CDR3 runs to 16 residues. This CDR3 reads CASSQSRGRAVYEQYF. In nucleotides, the CDR3 is TGTGCCAGCAGCCAGAGTCGCGGGAGGGCCGTCTACGAGCAGTACTTC.

The rearrangement links TRBV14 to TRBJ2-1; D unclear. The CDR3 extends over 13 amino acids. V lost 7 bases to trimming and J lost 5 bases, with 12 bases between them. Germline-derived CDR1 and CDR2 are SGHDN and FVKESK. This CDR3 is CASNRPTHNEQFF. DNA for the CDR3: TGTGCCAGCAATCGGCCCACGCACAATGAGCAGTTCTTC.

The V call is TRBV19, the J call TRBJ1-1, with TRBD1 as a possible D gene (5 bases). Germline CDR1 LNHDA, CDR2 SQIVND (reference sequence). CDR3 length: 15 amino acids. Trimming stripped 1 base from V and 2 bases from J, with 11 bases between. CDR3 nucleotides: TGTGCCAGTAGTATAGGGGGGACGGTAAACACTGAAGCTTTCTTT. This sequence encodes CASSIGGTVNTEAFF.

The rearrangement joins TRBV6-6 to TRBJ2-3; no clear D. There are 13 residues in the CDR3. Trimming cost V 0 bases and J 6 bases, with 7 bases left between them. Germline V lookup: CDR1 MNHNY, CDR2 SVGAGI (reference sequence). CDR3 sequence (DNA): TGTGCCAGCAGTTACTCGATGGGTGATACGCAGTATTTT. This gives the protein CASSYSMGDTQYF.

The chain couples TRBV10-3 to TRBJ2-7; the D call may be TRBD1 or TRBD2 (5 bases each). Germline V gene lookup returns CDR1 ENHRY and CDR2 SYGVKD. Trimming cost V 5 bases and J 6 bases, with 17 bases left between them. This CDR3 is 14 amino acids long. The CDR3 here is CAISSGQVRVEQYF. The CDR3 nucleotides are TGTGCCATCAGTTCGGGGCAGGTCCGTGTCGAGCAGTACTTC.

V is TRBV6-7 and J is TRBJ2-5; TRBD1 matches at 9 bases. TRBV6-7 falls under the ORF class, with uncertain function. The junction had 10 bases not matched to a gene; V was cut back by 0 bases and J by 2 bases. This CDR3 is 18 amino acids long. CDR3 amino acids: CASSYSTWWDRDQETQYF. The CDR3 bases are TGTGCCAGCAGTTACTCGACGTGGTGGGACAGGGATCAAGAGACCCAGTACTTC.

The chain links TRBV30 to TRBJ2-7; possibly TRBD1 for D (5 bases). The CDR3 is made up of 13 amino acids. Trimming left V 4 bases short and J 2 bases short, with 12 bases between. Germline CDR1 GTSNPN, CDR2 SVGIG (reference sequence). CDR3 in DNA: TGTGCCTGGACGCTTCTAGGGGCCTACGAGCAGTACTTC. This encodes CAWTLLGAYEQYF.

This rearrangement joins TRBV7-7 to TRBJ2-3; the D call may be TRBD1 or TRBD2 (5 bases each). The V and J ends lost 0 bases and 5 bases respectively, with 9 bases between them. CDR1 and CDR2 (germline): SSHAT, FNYEAQ (reference sequence). CDR3 length equals 14 residues. This chain's CDR3 is CASSLAGTLDTQYF. The CDR3 coding sequence is TGTGCCAGCAGCTTAGCGGGGACCTTAGATACGCAGTATTTT. Drawing the rest from reference TRBV7-7 and TRBJ2-3, the complete variable domain is GAGVSQSPRYKVTKRGQDVTLRCDPISSHATLYWYQQALGQGPEFLTYFNYEAQPDKSGLPSDRFSAERPEGSISTLTIQRTEQRDSAMYRCASSLAGTLDTQYFGPGTRLTVL.

The chain employs TRBV9 and TRBJ2-3, with 7 bases that match TRBD1. V was pared by 3 bases and J by 0 bases, with 4 bases of the junction left unmatched. Germline V gene lookup returns CDR1 SGDLS and CDR2 YYNGEE. The CDR3 runs to 15 residues. The CDR3 nucleotides are TGTGCCAGCAGCGGACAGGGTTGGAGCACAGATACGCAGTATTTT. Its protein product is CASSGQGWSTDTQYF.

The chain carries TRBV4-2 and TRBJ2-3; D call uncertain. Trimming removed 1 base from V and 1 base from J, with 6 bases in between. Germline CDR1 LGHNA, CDR2 YNFKEQ. This CDR3 is built from 14 residues. The CDR3 DNA follows: TGTGCCAGCAGCCAAGTGATGGGCACAGATACGCAGTATTTT. Translation: CASSQVMGTDTQYF.

This rearrangement joins TRBV5-1 to TRBJ2-1; 7 bases fit TRBD1. Trimming at V came to 4 bases and at J to 6 bases, leaving 10 bases not matched to a gene. CDR3 size: 15 residues. Germline V gene data show CDR1 as SGHRS and CDR2 as YFSETQ. The CDR3 DNA reads TGCGCCAGCAGCACCAGACAGGGAATGGCCAATGAGCAGTTCTTC. It specifies CASSTRQGMANEQFF. The full variable domain, completed using reference TRBV5-1 and TRBJ2-1, is KAGVTQTPRYLIKTRGQQVTLSCSPISGHRSVSWYQQTPGQGLQFLFEYFSETQRNKGNFPGRFSGRQFSNSRSEMNVSTLELGDSALYLCASSTRQGMANEQFFGPGTRLTVL.

V is TRBV30 and J is TRBJ1-1; 12 positions match TRBD1. The CDR3 consists of 18 residues. Trimming at V came to 3 bases and at J to 3 bases, leaving 14 bases not matched to a gene. Per germline, CDR1 GTSNPN and CDR2 SVGIG (reference sequence). The CDR3 sequence is CAWRQIYRDRGLDTEAFF. CDR3 nucleotides: TGTGCCTGGAGACAGATCTACCGGGACAGGGGGCTGGACACTGAAGCTTTCTTT.

CDR3 amino acids: CASSLGLEMRYF. CDR3 in DNA: TGTGCCAGCAGCTTAGGCCTAGAAATGCGGTATTTT. This sequence joins TRBV11-2 and TRBJ2-3, with D hard to call. The V end was cut by 1 base, the J end by 14 bases, with 13 bases between. This CDR3 spans 12 amino acids. Germline V lookup: CDR1 SGHAT, CDR2 FQNNGV.

This clone is a singleton in its sample. This rearrangement joins TRBV5-1 to TRBJ1-2, with 9 bases lining up with TRBD1. This CDR3 is built from 15 residues. Germline loops: CDR1 SGHRS, CDR2 YFSETQ. Trimming cost V 4 bases and J 4 bases; bases outside gene matches: 8. The chain's CDR3 is CASSAGTGSFYGYTF. The CDR3 DNA follows: TGCGCCAGCAGCGCAGGGACAGGGAGCTTCTATGGCTACACCTTC. Using reference TRBV5-1 and TRBJ1-2 for the parts outside the CDR3, the full variable domain is KAGVTQTPRYLIKTRGQQVTLSCSPISGHRSVSWYQQTPGQGLQFLFEYFSETQRNKGNFPGRFSGRQFSNSRSEMNVSTLELGDSALYLCASSAGTGSFYGYTFGSGTRLTVV.

This chain links TRBV19 with TRBJ2-3, with 7 bases lining up with TRBD2. CDR1 is LNHDA and CDR2 is SQIVND in the germline V gene (reference sequence). The V and J ends lost 1 base and 2 bases, in that order; junction bases with no gene match: 3. The CDR3 is 15 residues long. CDR3 sequence reads: CASSIGSGNTDTQYF. CDR3 DNA: TGTGCCAGTAGTATAGGGAGCGGGAACACAGATACGCAGTATTTT.

The V and J genes are TRBV29-1 and TRBJ2-3; 8 nucleotides match TRBD1. Germline CDR1 is SQVTM and CDR2 is ANQGSEA. V shed 1 base and J 4 bases; nucleotides not matched to a gene: 4. The length of the CDR3 is 14 residues. CDR3 coding DNA: TGCAGCGTTGAAGGGCAGGGGGCGGCAGATACGCAGTATTTT. It encodes CSVEGQGAADTQYF.